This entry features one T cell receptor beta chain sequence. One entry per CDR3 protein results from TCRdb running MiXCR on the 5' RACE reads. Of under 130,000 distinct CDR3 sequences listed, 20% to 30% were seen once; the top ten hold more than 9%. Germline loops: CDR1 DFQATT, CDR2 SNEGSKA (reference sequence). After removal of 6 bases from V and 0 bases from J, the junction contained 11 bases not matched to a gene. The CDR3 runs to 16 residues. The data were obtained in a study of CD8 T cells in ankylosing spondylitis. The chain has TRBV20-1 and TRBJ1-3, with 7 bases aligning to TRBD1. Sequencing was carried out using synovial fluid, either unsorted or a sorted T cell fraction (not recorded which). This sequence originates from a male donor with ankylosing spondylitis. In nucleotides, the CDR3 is TGCAGTGCCCCGAAACACACAGGGGACTCTGGAAACACCATATATTTT. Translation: CSAPKHTGDSGNTIYF.